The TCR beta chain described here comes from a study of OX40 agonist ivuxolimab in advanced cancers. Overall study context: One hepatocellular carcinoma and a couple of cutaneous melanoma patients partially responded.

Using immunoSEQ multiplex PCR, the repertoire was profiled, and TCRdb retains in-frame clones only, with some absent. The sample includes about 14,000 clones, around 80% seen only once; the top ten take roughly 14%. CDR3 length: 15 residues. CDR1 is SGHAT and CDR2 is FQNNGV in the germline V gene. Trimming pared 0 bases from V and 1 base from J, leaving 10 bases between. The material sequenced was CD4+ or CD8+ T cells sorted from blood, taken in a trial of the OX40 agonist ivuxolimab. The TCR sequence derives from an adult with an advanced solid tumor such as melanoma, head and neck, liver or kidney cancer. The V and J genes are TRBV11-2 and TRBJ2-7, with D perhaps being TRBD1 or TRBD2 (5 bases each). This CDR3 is CASSLDGRQSYEQYF. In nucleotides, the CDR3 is TGTGCCAGCAGCTTAGATGGGAGACAGTCCTACGAGCAGTACTTC. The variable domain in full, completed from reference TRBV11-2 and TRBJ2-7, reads EAGVAQSPRYKIIEKRQSVAFWCNPISGHATLYWYQQILGQGPKLLIQFQNNGVVDDSQLPKDRFSAERLKGVDSTLKIQPAKLEDSAVYLCASSLDGRQSYEQYFGPGTRLTVT.